Listed here are 22 T cell receptor beta chains from one sample, sequenced in a study of T cell repertoires in cytomegalovirus infection. TCRdb called the reads again in MiXCR, with one record for every CDR3 protein. The data hold 110,000 to 150,000 distinct CDR3 sequences, with 32% observed a single time. Their antigens remain unidentified. The starting material was CD8+ T cells from cultured PBMCs, obtained from culture after CMV antigen stimulation. Every receptor here comes from a human donor in good health (CMV status not recorded). Some clones in this sample may be carry-over from other donors' samples.

This clonotype was recorded a few times. This chain connects TRBV19 to TRBJ2-7; 8 bases agree with TRBD1. The V gene end was trimmed by 8 bases and the J gene end by 0 bases; junction bases not matched to a gene: 3. CDR1 is LNHDA, CDR2 SQIVND, per germline (reference sequence). CDR3 length: 13 residues. This CDR3 reads CASADRGSYEQYF. DNA for the CDR3: TGTGCCAGTGCCGACAGGGGCTCCTACGAGCAGTACTTC.

The DNA of the CDR3 is TGTGCCAGCAGTTCTCAGAATAGCAATCAGCCCCAGCATTTT. This sequence encodes CASSSQNSNQPQHF. The chain couples TRBV6-5 to TRBJ1-5; D not resolved. The CDR3 contains 14 residues. From germline, CDR1 is MNHEY and CDR2 SVGAGI. Deletions cut 4 bases from V and 0 bases from J, with 7 bases between.

The rearrangement joins TRBV7-9 to TRBJ1-4; 10 nucleotides agree with TRBD1. In germline, CDR1 is SEHNR, CDR2 FQNEAQ (reference sequence). Unmatched junction bases numbered 10, after V lost 5 bases and J lost 4 bases. This CDR3 is 17 amino acids long. For the CDR3, the DNA is TGTGCCAGCAGCACCTCCGGGACAGGGGTTGATAATGAAAAACTGTTTTTT. Amino acids: CASSTSGTGVDNEKLFF.

This clonotype was counted many times. This chain links TRBV7-6 with TRBJ2-3; TRBD2 agrees at 8 bases. The germline CDR1 and CDR2 sequences are SGHVS and FNYEAQ. J gave up 5 bases and V 0 bases, and 1 base lay outside the gene matches. This CDR3 has 14 amino acids. CDR3 nucleotides: TGTGCCAGCAGCTTAGCGAGCGGGGGAGATACGCAGTATTTT. Translated: CASSLASGGDTQYF.

This clonotype occurred many times. The chain has TRBV7-8 and TRBJ1-2; D is undetermined. CDR3 length: 15 residues. The germline gives CDR1 SGHVS, CDR2 FQNEAQ. Deletions cut 5 bases from V and 4 bases from J, with 17 bases between. CDR3 bases: TGTGCCAGCAGCCCCGGTCAGCCGGCCGGCTATGGCTACACCTTC. Translating it yields CASSPGQPAGYGYTF.

V gene TRBV27 combines with J gene TRBJ2-3; D is ambiguous. Germline loops: CDR1 MNHEY, CDR2 SMNVEV (reference sequence). This CDR3 region has 12 residues. The V end lost 6 bases, the J end lost 1 base, and 5 bases lay between the germline ends. DNA of the CDR3: TGTGCCAGCAGAGGAGGCACAGATACGCAGTATTTT. Protein: CASRGGTDTQYF.

The rearrangement uses TRBV19 and TRBJ2-1, with D possibly matching TRBD1 (5 bases). V was cut by 5 bases and J by 6 bases, with 14 bases left in between. This CDR3 has 14 residues. Germline V CDR1 and CDR2: LNHDA, SQIVND (reference sequence). For the CDR3, the DNA is TGTGCCAGTAGTCCCCAGGGTACGGCCAATGAGCAGTTCTTC. Amino acid sequence: CASSPQGTANEQFF. Looking up the rest from reference TRBV19 and TRBJ2-1 gives the full variable domain: DGGITQSPKYLFRKEGQNVTLSCEQNLNHDAMYWYRQDPGQGLRLIYYSQIVNDFQKGDIAEGYSVSREKKESFPLTVTSAQKNPTAFYLCASSPQGTANEQFFGPGTRLTVL.

This clonotype was picked up many times. This rearrangement joins TRBV6-5 to TRBJ2-5; D may match TRBD1 or TRBD2 (5 bases each). Looked up from germline, CDR1 is MNHEY and CDR2 is SVGAGI. V gave up 2 bases and J gave up 7 bases, with 23 bases separating them. This CDR3 has 17 residues. For the CDR3, the DNA is TGTGCCAGCAGTTACCGCCCGGGACCTCCCCCGATGTCGACCCAGTACTTC. It codes for CASSYRPGPPPMSTQYF.

There are many counts of this clonotype. The V gene is TRBV7-2, the J gene TRBJ2-5; D gene ambiguous. The CDR3 is made up of 16 amino acids. Germline assignment: CDR1 SGHTA and CDR2 FQGNSA. The germline V and J ends were trimmed by 1 base and 3 bases, with 15 bases remaining between them. CDR3 amino acids: CASSLVVSSKKETQYF. The DNA for the CDR3 is TGTGCCAGCAGCTTAGTGGTCTCCTCCAAAAAAGAGACCCAGTACTTC.

In this sample, this clonotype turned up a few times. The V and J genes are TRBV7-4 and TRBJ2-2; D perhaps matches TRBD2 (5 bases). CDR1 SGHVT and CDR2 SQSDAQ come from the germline V gene. The germline V and J ends were trimmed by 4 bases and 5 bases, with 20 bases remaining between them. The CDR3 has 17 amino acids. The CDR3 sequence: CASSSSILKWGTGELFF. The DNA of the CDR3 is TGTGCCAGCAGCTCTAGCATATTGAAGTGGGGTACCGGGGAGCTGTTTTTT.

The chain joins TRBV11-2 to TRBJ1-1, with D tentatively TRBD1 (6 bases). The CDR3 is 16 amino acids. Trimming removed 3 bases at V and 2 bases at J, with 16 bases between. Germline values: CDR1 SGHAT, CDR2 FQNNGV. The CDR3 is CASSLHLGRGNTEAFF. CDR3 sequence (DNA): TGTGCCAGCAGCTTGCATTTGGGCAGGGGTAACACTGAAGCTTTCTTT.

Only a few counts were recorded for this clonotype. The gene calls are TRBV7-9 and TRBJ2-1, with 8 positions matching TRBD1. The CDR3 loop spans 16 amino acids. The V gene's germline CDR1 is SEHNR and CDR2 FQNEAQ (reference sequence). With V trimmed by 2 bases and J by 6 bases, 9 bases remained unmatched. The CDR3 protein is CASSLLGQGAPNEQFF. The CDR3 DNA reads as TGTGCCAGCAGCTTATTGGGTCAGGGGGCGCCCAATGAGCAGTTCTTC.

The chain couples TRBV11-2 to TRBJ2-1; 11 bases are a match to TRBD2. V was pared by 2 bases and J by 0 bases, with 9 bases of the junction left unmatched. The germline V gene encodes CDR1 SGHAT and CDR2 FQNNGV. The CDR3 covers 19 residues. The CDR3 region has the DNA TGTGCCAGCAGCTTATTTCCTAGCGGGGGGTTTAGCTCCTACAATGAGCAGTTCTTC. Amino acid sequence: CASSLFPSGGFSSYNEQFF.

This chain links TRBV2 with TRBJ2-1; tentatively, D is TRBD2 (6 bases). Germline-derived CDR1 and CDR2 are SNHLY and FYNNEI. Trimming removed 11 bases from V and 0 bases from J, with 17 bases in between. The CDR3 spans 15 residues. The CDR3 DNA follows: TGTGCCGCCCTGGGGAGGAGAGACTCCTACAATGAGCAGTTCTTC. Its protein product is CAALGRRDSYNEQFF.

Only a few counts were recorded for this clonotype. This chain uses TRBV6-4 with TRBJ2-1, with D tentatively TRBD1 (6 bases). The CDR3 spans 15 residues. Germline V CDR1 and CDR2: MRHNA, SNTAGT. The germline V and J ends were trimmed by 3 bases and 6 bases, with 15 bases remaining between them. In nucleotides, the CDR3 is TGTGCCAGCAGTGAGGGGGCAGGGGTGTCCAATGAGCAGTTCTTC. Encoded protein: CASSEGAGVSNEQFF.

The gene calls are TRBV5-6 and TRBJ1-2, with D possibly TRBD1 on 6 matching bases. The CDR3 covers 15 residues. Trimming took 2 bases from V and 5 from J, leaving 16 bases between them. Per the germline V gene, CDR1 is SGHDT and CDR2 is YYEEEE. The CDR3 spells CASSFSGQLLYGYTF. In DNA, the CDR3 is TGTGCCAGCAGCTTCTCAGGACAGCTGCTTTATGGCTACACCTTC.

This clonotype was picked up a small number of times. This chain connects TRBV28 to TRBJ2-7; 7 nucleotides match TRBD1. V was clipped by 5 bases and J by 5 bases; unmatched bases: 9. CDR1 is MDHEN, CDR2 SYDVKM, per germline. CDR3 length: 14 amino acids. The DNA of the CDR3 is TGTGCCAGCAGTCTCTTGACAGGGCCTAACGAGCAGTACTTC. It is translated as CASSLLTGPNEQYF.

This clonotype has more than one count but fewer than ten. A read error may account for a junction end that differs from germline. The genes are TRBV6-6 and TRBJ2-1; tentatively, D is TRBD2 (6 bases). The V gene's germline CDR1 is MNHNY and CDR2 SVGAGI (reference sequence). The CDR3 spans 14 residues. The chain's CDR3 is CASSGRDSDNEQFF. In DNA, the CDR3 is TGTGCCAGCAGTGGCCGGGACTCCGACAATGAGCAGTTCTTC.

This clonotype has ten or more counts. The chain joins TRBV7-8 to TRBJ2-7, with D possibly called TRBD1 or TRBD2 (5 bases each). V was trimmed by 2 bases and J by 3 bases, leaving 11 bases between them. The CDR3 contains 14 residues. Germline V gives CDR1 SGHVS, CDR2 FQNEAQ. The CDR3 protein is CASSLMRGNYEQYF. DNA for the CDR3: TGTGCCAGCAGCTTAATGAGGGGAAACTACGAGCAGTACTTC.

This clonotype was seen a handful of times. The CDR3 loop is CASSQDYSGGATDTQYF. CDR3 DNA: TGTGCCAGCAGCCAAGATTACAGCGGGGGAGCGACAGATACGCAGTATTTT. The V and J genes are TRBV4-2 and TRBJ2-3; 8 nucleotides line up with TRBD2. The length of the CDR3 is 17 residues. The germline gives CDR1 LGHNA, CDR2 YNFKEQ. V dropped 0 bases and J dropped 3; count of bases not matched to a gene: 8.

With respect to this clonotype: Its ends do not fully match the called genes, so a read error is possible. The rearrangement uses TRBV5-3 and TRBJ2-3; weak D call: TRBD2 (6 bases). TRBV5-3 counts as an open reading frame of uncertain function. The CDR3 is 14 amino acids. As DNA, the CDR3 is TGTGCCAGCAGCTTAGGTGGTCCGGGAGATACGCGGTATTTT. Amino acids: CASSLGGPGDTRYF.

The rearrangement joins TRBV5-6 to TRBJ2-1, with D maybe TRBD1 (5 bases). The CDR3 runs 16 residues. Trimming took off 7 bases at V and 3 bases at J, with 20 bases between the two ends. Per germline, CDR1 SGHDT and CDR2 YYEEEE. Here the CDR3 reads CASLLQGRWDYNEQFF. The CDR3 coding sequence is TGTGCCAGCCTCCTGCAGGGTCGTTGGGACTACAATGAGCAGTTCTTC.